Given below is one T cell receptor (beta chain) in context. This clone's antigen is unknown. These data are taken from a study of cytomegalovirus exposure and HLA in healthy donors (dated 2017 in TCRdb). About the investigation overall: According to an earlier analysis of several hundred of the donors, about 179 million T cells yielded 90 million to 140 million unique TCR beta sequences and less than 300 Gb of sequence data. Every repertoire in the discovery cohort had been generated on one and the same sequencing platform. About five DR-DQ haplotypes were treated as single units for association and clustering because of strong linkage in the cohort. Of the roughly 390 genotyped donors, over 80% were placed in the genetic ancestry cluster associated with self-reported Caucasian donors. The aim of the study was to test whether cataloging public T cell receptors could identify signatures of past pathogen exposure. Donor age, sex, ethnicity and CMV serostatus were compiled alongside the repertoire data. A later genetic analysis took genome-wide SNP genotypes for about three fifths of the 666 donors and used that subset as a discovery cohort. Typing coverage varied by locus: about 620-640 donors for A, B, C, DRB1 and DQB1; more than 500 for DQA1; nearly 610 for DPA1; roughly 450 for DPB1. Rather than drawing on any new phenotypic data, the later analysis identified candidate immune exposures from TCR beta sequences and the way those sequences occurred across donors. To decide whether each TCR beta V gene segment behaved as functional or pseudogenic, an earlier analysis of some 540 of the donors relied on high-throughput TCR beta sequencing. HLA typing included class I and class II loci at four-digit resolution. High-throughput TCR immunosequencing, statistical association of individual TCRs with disease status, and machine learning were combined to predict cytomegalovirus infection status. In a later analysis, previously published TCR beta repertoires from 550 to 750 donors were re-analyzed and high-resolution HLA genotyping was added so that TCR occurrence patterns could be studied. Approximately 300 gigabases of sequencing data and 70 million to 100 million unique TCR sequences were included in an early release covering around 650 HLA-typed donors. Among some 410 genotyped donors of the cohort, an average of roughly 240,000 unique TCR beta nucleotide sequences were sequenced per donor, roughly 20% of them non-productive. In addition to the first cohort of 666 subjects, a separate validation cohort of 130 or so different subjects was used. The T cell repertoires of 550 to 850 subjects were profiled by immunosequencing and related to cytomegalovirus serostatus. On the study overall, not on this receptor specifically: In a later analysis, the rate of TCR association differed among HLA loci, with DRB1 alleles having the most associated TCRs and HLA-C alleles having the fewest. In a later analysis, HLA-associated TCR beta chains showed more clonal expansion and lower generation probabilities than non-associated chains that were equally common. The classifier was reported to diagnose cytomegalovirus status with high specificity and sensitivity in both the original and validation cohorts. A later analysis found that most CMV-associated TCR beta chains appeared HLA-restricted, with HLA associations seemingly driven largely by CMV exposure. The authors suggested that the approach could potentially be generalized to other disease states and immunological phenotypes. Across donors, most TCR sequences were observed very rarely, whereas some public TCRs were present in many individuals. In an earlier analysis of over 550 of the donors, most TCR beta V segments were observed in productive rearrangements about 87% or about 30% of the time, broadly matching IMGT annotations. The study gave a list of some 150 TCR beta chains associated with cytomegalovirus. In this cohort, only TCR beta chains were sequenced, and detectable features were limited by the absence of alpha or paired-chain data. In a later analysis, several top co-occurrence clusters were reported to appear linked to parvovirus B19, influenza, CMV and Epstein-Barr virus. A cluster of highly shared sequence variants was judged likely to be a technical artifact of the sequencing pipeline. V-gene and J-gene trimming of TCR beta chains was associated with a missense DCLRE1C variant in a later genetic analysis, and the association was replicated in an independent cohort. A further reported finding was that TCR beta sequences accurately predicted the HLA-A and HLA-B alleles for most subjects in the first cohort. Compared with the 666-donor mean, donors in an Asian-associated ancestry cluster had fewer N-insertions in productive TCRs, according to a later genetic analysis. CMV serostatus was the only immune exposure information available for the cohort. At a false discovery rate of 0.05, a later analysis linked under 20,000 TCR beta sequences to specific HLA alleles. Because counts were too low, about 18 rarely observed V segments, including chromosome 9 orphons, were excluded from the earlier analysis of about 500 of the donors. A few of the identified cytomegalovirus-associated TCR beta chains were confirmed in vitro to be specific for cytomegalovirus antigens. Some IMGT-functional V segments, including TRBV6-2 and TRBV6-3, could not be told apart with the 87-base-pair reads, so those segments were excluded. Because HLA typing was missing for some donors at each locus, association tests included only the typed subset. When HLA alleles, especially DR and DQ, strongly co-occurred, TCR associations were difficult to assign to individual alleles. The presence/absence analyses assumed that sequencing depth was roughly uniform across donors, and that assumption may not be true. Correlated functional status among segregating V segments might be attributable to linkage disequilibrium, but an unknown experimental factor could not be ruled out.

In total, about 650 healthy bone marrow donors made up the cohort. At the time of sampling, every cohort member was nominally healthy, though immune exposures that went unrecorded were likely present. The donor tested CMV seronegative and was one of the 352 seronegative cohort members. A peripheral blood sample was provided by each donor, and peripheral blood mononuclear cells were used for TCR beta sequencing. Genomic DNA extraction from the blood cell samples was performed with the Qiagen DNeasy Blood Extraction Kit. The method was the immunoSEQ multiplex PCR assay. For the multiplex PCR, a mixture combining 60 forward primers for TCR Vbeta segments and 13 reverse primers for TCR Jbeta segments was used. A multiplex PCR assay on genomic DNA amplified the CDR3 region of rearranged TCR beta genes. Amplified TCR beta libraries were sequenced as 87-base-pair reads on the Illumina HiSeq System. As for the original processing: A later analysis counted 65 million to 90 million unique TCR beta chains across the approximately 700 repertoires, and some 11 million of these chains were shared by at least two donors. To remove PCR and sequencing errors, raw reads were error-corrected and collapsed into unique sequences using a nearest-neighbor algorithm that merged closely related sequences. Alignment of CDR3 sequences to IMGT reference sequences was used to assign V, D and J gene segments. Each retained sequence needed at least a six-nucleotide match to both a V gene segment and a J gene segment. A rearrangement was called productive if the CDR3 had no stop codons and remained in frame with V and J, and every other rearrangement was called non-productive. Following IMGT convention, CDR3 was defined as the stretch from the second conserved V-encoded cysteine up to the conserved J-encoded phenylalanine. The earlier analysis of 587 of the donors excluded any sequence lacking an unambiguous match to a single V gene segment. In an earlier analysis of 587 of the donors, a V segment was called functional when productive rearrangements were above 56.7%, and segregating when the standard deviation between donors exceeded 5%. A statistical classification framework was built to diagnose cytomegalovirus status from the catalog of TCR beta chain sequences. In a later analysis, V and J genes were assigned by comparing TCR nucleotide sequences against IMGT/GENE-DB human TR gene sequences. Using the TCRdist pipeline, a later analysis assigned CDR3 sequences along with most-parsimonious VDJ recombination scenarios. A later analysis defined each TCR beta chain by its CDR3 amino acid sequence plus V-gene family, and excluded reads lacking a unique V-gene family. As a way to deal with suspected cross-contamination and a sequencing artifact, a later analysis dropped 500 to 700 nucleotide sequences that were highly shared and had low generation probability. In a later analysis, a clonal expansion index was calculated for each public chain from normalized within-repertoire ranks of inferred template counts. Generation probabilities in a later analysis came from a VDJ recombination model fitted to out-of-frame rearrangements, and those results were checked against IGoR. Hypergeometric tests were used in a later analysis to score TCR-TCR, TCR-HLA and TCR-CMV co-occurrence, with a repertoire-size bias correction applied to the TCR pairs. In a later analysis, false discovery rates were estimated by permuting HLA or CMV assignments 20 times. In a later analysis, co-occurring TCRs were grouped using DBSCAN, and TCRdist sequence similarity was added for clustering within HLA-allele-positive subsets. Repertoires with fewer than 30,000 or more than 120,000 public chains, plus five repertoires with anomalous nucleotide sharing, were excluded from co-occurrence clustering. In TCRdb, the immuneACCESS table is reduced to in-frame sequences with V and J assigned. These tables do not hold every clone; where another copy was compared, an unresolved V gene accounts for under half, and the others remain unexplained. The DNA gave D and trimming, while V, J and clone size come from that table. This sample's table carries more than 95,000 clones. The ten largest clones take up about 3% of the sample.

The trim is 4 bases for V and 0 bases for J, with a gap of 13 bases between the germline ends. The germline V gene yields MNHNS for CDR1 and SASEGT for CDR2. The CDR3 spans 15 residues, from the cysteine through the phenylalanine. Only the CDR3 DNA stays, 45 bases, in frame from base 1. The receptor chain draws on TRBV6-1 and TRBJ2-7, with a weak D call of TRBD2 (5 bases match). The TCR originated in a man aged 40-49 years in good health and CMV-seronegative. Sequences were obtained from PBMCs. The nucleotides are TGTGCCAGCAGTGCCACTAGGACCAGCTCCTACGAGCAGTACTTC. This yields the protein CASSATRTSSYEQYF.